This record concerns one TCR beta chain sequence. This CDR3 comprises 16 residues. Unmatched junction bases numbered 11, after V lost 1 base and J lost 6 bases. Germline CDR1 is SEHNR and CDR2 is FQNEAQ (reference sequence). The sample originates from a study of blood T cell repertoires in COVID-19. As processed by the authors: Quantification of nucleated cells was approximated via reference gene primer amplification. Method: immunoSEQ multiplex PCR; TCRdb's copy keeps in-frame clones and lacks some. V, J and clone size derive from that table, while D and trimming were established from the DNA sequence. This sample has about 530,000 clones, with 85% to 90% found just once.

The rearrangement links TRBV7-9 to TRBJ1-1; 7 bases match TRBD1. The sequencing sample was made of peripheral blood. The sequence was collected from a woman aged 45-65 years with COVID-19, enrolled during active disease. CDR3 nucleotides: TGTGCCAGCAGCTTAGGGGCGGGGACAGTACTCGCTGAAGCTTTCTTT. Amino acid sequence: CASSLGAGTVLAEAFF.